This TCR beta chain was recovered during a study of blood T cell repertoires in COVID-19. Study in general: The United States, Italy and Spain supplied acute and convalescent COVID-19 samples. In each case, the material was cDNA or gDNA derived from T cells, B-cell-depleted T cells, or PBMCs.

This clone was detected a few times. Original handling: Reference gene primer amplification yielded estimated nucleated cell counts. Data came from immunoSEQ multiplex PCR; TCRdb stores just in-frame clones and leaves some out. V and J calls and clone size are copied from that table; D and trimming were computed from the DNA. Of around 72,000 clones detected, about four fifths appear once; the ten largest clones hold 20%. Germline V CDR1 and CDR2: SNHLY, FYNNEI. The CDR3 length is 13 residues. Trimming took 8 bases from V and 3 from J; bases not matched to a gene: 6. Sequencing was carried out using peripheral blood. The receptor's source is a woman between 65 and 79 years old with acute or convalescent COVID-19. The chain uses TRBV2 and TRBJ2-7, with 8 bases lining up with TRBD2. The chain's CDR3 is CASLSGRLYEQYF. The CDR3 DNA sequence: TGTGCCAGCTTGAGCGGGAGACTCTACGAGCAGTACTTC.